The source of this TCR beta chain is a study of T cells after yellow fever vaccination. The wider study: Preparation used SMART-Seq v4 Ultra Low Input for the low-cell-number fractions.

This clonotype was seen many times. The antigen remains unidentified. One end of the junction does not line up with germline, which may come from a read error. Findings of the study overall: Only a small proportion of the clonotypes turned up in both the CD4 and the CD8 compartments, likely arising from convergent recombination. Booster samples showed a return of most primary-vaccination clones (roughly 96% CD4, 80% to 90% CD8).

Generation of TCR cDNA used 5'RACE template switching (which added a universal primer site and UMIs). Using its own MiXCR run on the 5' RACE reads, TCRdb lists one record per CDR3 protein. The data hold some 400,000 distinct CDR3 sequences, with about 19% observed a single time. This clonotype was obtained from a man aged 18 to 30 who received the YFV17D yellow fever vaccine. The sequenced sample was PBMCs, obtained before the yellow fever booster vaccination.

CDR3 protein: CASSLDGETQYF. CDR3 DNA: TGTGCCAGCAGCTTGGATGGGGAGACCCAGTACTTC. The V gene is TRBV5-1, the J gene TRBJ2-5, with unresolved D. The germline gives CDR1 SGHRS, CDR2 YFSETQ. The length of the CDR3 is 12 residues.